This is a list of T cell receptor beta chains from one sample in a study of T cell repertoires in cytomegalovirus infection. These TCRs' antigens remain unknown. TCRdb analysed the reads with MiXCR anew, one entry per CDR3 protein. The repertoire holds roughly 310,000 distinct CDR3 sequences, with about 27% as singletons. Specimen: cultured PBMCs, collected from culture after CMV antigen stimulation. The source of these receptors is a human donor in good health (CMV status not recorded). Some clones in this sample may be carry-over from other donors' samples. CDR3s leave out the opening cysteine and the closing phenylalanine or tryptophan.

V gene	J gene	CDR3 protein
TRBV29-1	TRBJ2-3	SAASGKSTDTQY
TRBV5-1	TRBJ2-4	ASGEGQGGIQY
TRBV20-1	TRBJ1-1	SAGQALNTEAF
TRBV20-1	TRBJ1-6	SARDENTAGWSYNSPLH
TRBV4-1	TRBJ1-3	ASSQLVQGANTIY
TRBV7-6	TRBJ2-6	ASGPEDSGANVLT
TRBV7-9	TRBJ2-5	ASSPTFGAGVQETQY
TRBV6-6	TRBJ1-6	ASSYSTGLGPLH
TRBV7-2	TRBJ1-2	ASSHRQGGSGYT
TRBV19	TRBJ1-5	ASNIRRGTNQPQH
TRBV6-1	TRBJ1-1	ASSAPGTGVSTEAF
TRBV7-2	TRBJ2-3	ASSRGLAGNRDTQY
TRBV7-7	TRBJ2-5	ASSSLAGGRGDQETQY
TRBV19	TRBJ1-4	ASNPQYANEKLF
TRBV6-1	TRBJ1-5	ASSDPTRDRGRVYQPQH
TRBV7-6	TRBJ2-3	ASTPRIGPPSTDTQY
TRBV6-1	TRBJ2-7	ASRGQGYEQY
TRBV29-1	TRBJ2-1	SVEGWSGGGHNEQF
TRBV7-8	TRBJ2-3	ASSLERPGLGADTQY
TRBV7-2	TRBJ2-3	ASSSDWTDTDTQY
TRBV6-1	TRBJ2-7	ASSASSGRAYEQY
TRBV20-1	TRBJ1-2	SAIIRDSYGYT
TRBV19	TRBJ2-7	ASSIQPGEQY
TRBV6-2/TRBV6-3	TRBJ2-7	ASNSGASYEQY
TRBV7-3	TRBJ2-3	ASREGGTDTQY
TRBV2	TRBJ1-6	ASRLQGAANSPLH
TRBV24-1	TRBJ2-1	ATSDPSSGHNEQF
TRBV19	TRBJ2-3	ASTPTSGGYTQY
TRBV6-6	TRBJ2-7	ASSYSPGLATSSYEQY
TRBV19	TRBJ2-3	ASTFQGLSTDTQY
TRBV12-5	TRBJ1-2	ASGLPPQGTFYGYT
TRBV28	TRBJ1-5	ASSPRQGSQPQH
TRBV6-1	TRBJ1-1	ASRGTGGGTEAF
TRBV10-3	TRBJ2-2	AIGQGPNTGELF